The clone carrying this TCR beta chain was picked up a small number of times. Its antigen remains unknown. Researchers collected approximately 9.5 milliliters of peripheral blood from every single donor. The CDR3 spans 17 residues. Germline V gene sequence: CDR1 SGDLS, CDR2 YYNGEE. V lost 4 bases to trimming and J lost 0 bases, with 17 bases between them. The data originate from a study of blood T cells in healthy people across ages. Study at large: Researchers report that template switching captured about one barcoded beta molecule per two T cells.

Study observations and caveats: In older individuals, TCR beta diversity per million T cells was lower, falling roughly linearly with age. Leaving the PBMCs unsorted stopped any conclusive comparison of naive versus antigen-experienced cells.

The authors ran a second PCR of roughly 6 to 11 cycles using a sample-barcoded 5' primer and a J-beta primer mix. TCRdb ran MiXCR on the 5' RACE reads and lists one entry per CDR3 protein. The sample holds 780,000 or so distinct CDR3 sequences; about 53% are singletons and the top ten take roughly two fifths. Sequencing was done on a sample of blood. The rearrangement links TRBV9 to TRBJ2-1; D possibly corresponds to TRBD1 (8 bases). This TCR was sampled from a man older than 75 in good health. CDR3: CASSTGGAGSSYNEQFF. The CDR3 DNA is TGTGCCAGCAGCACAGGGGGGGCCGGGAGCTCCTACAATGAGCAGTTCTTC.